These 27 T cell receptor beta chains share one sample of origin, sequenced in a study of cytomegalovirus exposure and HLA in healthy donors. The PCR used 60 Vbeta and 13 Jbeta primers. TCRdb keeps only in-frame clones here, not all; method: immunoSEQ multiplex PCR. Recorded for this sample: over 35,000 clones. The specimen was PBMCs. Source of these receptors: a woman in her thirties in good health and CMV-seronegative.

The chain carries TRBV19 and TRBJ2-1; no clear D. Germline assignment: CDR1 LNHDA and CDR2 SQIVND (reference sequence). Trimming cost V 3 bases and J 5 bases, with 14 bases left between them. The CDR3 is 15 amino acids. The CDR3 DNA reads as TGTGCCAGTAGTATTTACCTAGAGGCGGACAATGAGCAGTTCTTC. Residues: CASSIYLEADNEQFF.

CDR3 nucleotides: TGTGCCAGCAGTTACTCGATGGGGGGGACTGAAGCTTTCTTT. Its protein is CASSYSMGGTEAFF. The chain has TRBV6-6 and TRBJ1-1, with D possibly being TRBD1 (5 bases). The CDR3 is made up of 14 amino acids. V dropped 0 bases and J dropped 5 bases, with 10 bases sitting between them. Per the germline V gene, CDR1 is MNHNY and CDR2 is SVGAGI (reference sequence).

The CDR3 nucleotides are TGTGCCAGCTCACCACCCACGAGCTCCTACGAGCAGTACTTC. Protein: CASSPPTSSYEQYF. The V call is TRBV18, the J call TRBJ2-7, with D uncertain. In germline, CDR1 is KGHSH, CDR2 LQKENI. This CDR3 region has 14 residues. Trimming removed 0 bases at V and 0 bases at J, with 6 bases between.

On this clone itself: The sample carries other DNA sequences with the same CDR3. The chain uses TRBV19 and TRBJ2-7; possibly TRBD2 for D (6 bases). The CDR3 covers 14 residues. The V gene's germline CDR1 is LNHDA and CDR2 SQIVND (reference sequence). V gave up 5 bases and J gave up 3 bases, with 14 bases separating them. CDR3 residues: CASSPGGKSYEQYF. DNA for the CDR3: TGTGCCAGTAGTCCGGGCGGGAAGAGCTACGAGCAGTACTTC.

The chain combines TRBV29-1 with TRBJ2-5; 7 bases match TRBD1. Germline V CDR1 and CDR2: SQVTM, ANQGSEA. This CDR3 spans 17 amino acids. The J segment lost 2 bases and the V segment lost 6 bases, leaving 18 bases of the junction unmatched. The CDR3 here is CSVGPNRQAGGQETQYF. CDR3 DNA sequence: TGCAGCGTCGGCCCGAACCGACAGGCAGGGGGTCAAGAGACCCAGTACTTC.

V is TRBV19 and J is TRBJ2-5; D is possibly TRBD2 (5 bases). Germline values: CDR1 LNHDA, CDR2 SQIVND (reference sequence). There are 13 residues in the CDR3. V was shortened by 8 bases and J by 5 bases, with 15 bases between the two germline ends. CDR3 nucleotides: TGTGCCAGTCTATCTTGCGGGCGGGAGACCCAGTACTTC. The encoded protein is CASLSCGRETQYF.

The chain links TRBV7-2 to TRBJ2-5; 9 bases agree with TRBD2. CDR1 is SGHTA and CDR2 is FQGNSA in the germline V gene. Germline trimming cut 4 bases from V and 4 bases from J; bases unmatched to any gene: 16. This CDR3 region has 18 residues. The CDR3 sequence: CASSSGLAGPTLGETQYF. CDR3 coding DNA: TGTGCCAGCAGCTCAGGCCTAGCGGGACCGACGCTAGGAGAGACCCAGTACTTC.

The chain recombines TRBV7-9 with TRBJ1-5; 9 bases are a match to TRBD1. The CDR3 has 15 residues. Germline V CDR1 and CDR2: SEHNR, FQNEAQ (reference sequence). The V segment lost 5 bases and the J segment 2 bases; nucleotides outside the gene matches: 4. CDR3 sequence (DNA): TGTGCCAGCAGCCAACAGGGGGCGGGCAATCAGCCCCAGCATTTT. Its translation is CASSQQGAGNQPQHF.

V usage is TRBV6-5 and J usage is TRBJ2-1, with 8 bases that match TRBD2. J gave up 0 bases and V 0 bases, and 1 base lay outside the gene matches. Germline lookup yields CDR1 MNHEY and CDR2 SVGAGI. The CDR3 covers 16 residues. The CDR3 nucleotides are TGTGCCAGCAGTTACTCCGGGGGGGGCTCCTACAATGAGCAGTTCTTC. Its protein is CASSYSGGGSYNEQFF.

The rearrangement links TRBV4-1 to TRBJ1-4; D is ambiguous. CDR3 size: 16 residues. The germline gives CDR1 MGHRA, CDR2 YSYEKL. Trimming took off 2 bases at V and 0 bases at J, with 10 bases between the two ends. Written as DNA, the CDR3 is TGCGCCAGCAGCCAATCCCGAACGGCAACTAATGAAAAACTGTTTTTT. Amino acids: CASSQSRTATNEKLFF.

The V and J genes are TRBV28 and TRBJ1-4; 7 bases fit TRBD1. The germline CDR1 and CDR2 sequences are MDHEN and SYDVKM. The trim removed 5 bases at V and 0 bases at J, leaving 6 bases unmatched. This CDR3 spans 16 amino acids. Here the CDR3 reads CASSATTGATNEKLFF. The DNA for the CDR3 is TGTGCCAGCAGTGCCACCACAGGGGCAACTAATGAAAAACTGTTTTTT.

Here the CDR3 DNA reads TGCACCACCCCAGCGATAAACACTGAAGCTTTCTTT. Translating it yields CTTPAINTEAFF. The V call is TRBV1, the J call TRBJ1-1. TRBV1 is noted as a pseudogene. The CDR3 length is 12 residues.

The rearrangement links TRBV15 to TRBJ1-2; D not resolved. CDR1 and CDR2 (germline): LNHNV, YYDKDF (reference sequence). Trimming cost V 6 bases and J 5 bases, with 10 bases left between them. CDR3 length: 12 residues. The CDR3 loop is CATSQTTYGYTF. In nucleotides, the CDR3 is TGTGCCACCAGTCAGACGACTTATGGCTACACCTTC. The entire variable domain, with the rest obtained from reference TRBV15 and TRBJ1-2, is as follows: DAMVIQNPRYQVTQFGKPVTLSCSQTLNHNVMYWYQQKSSQAPKLLFHYYDKDFNNEADTPDNFQSRRPNTSFCFLDIRSPGLGDTAMYLCATSQTTYGYTFGSGTRLTVV.

The CDR3 DNA sequence: TGTGCCAGCAGCCAAGAATCACGCGGGAGTTACTACAATGAGCAGTTCTTC. Translation gives CASSQESRGSYYNEQFF. The chain is built from TRBV14 and TRBJ2-1; 7 bases map to TRBD2. V shed 0 bases and J 3 bases; nucleotides not matched to a gene: 8. The CDR3 is made up of 17 amino acids. The germline CDR1 and CDR2 sequences are SGHDN and FVKESK. The full variable domain, in which reference TRBV14 and TRBJ2-1 provide the parts outside the CDR3, is EAGVTQFPSHSVIEKGQTVTLRCDPISGHDNLYWYRRVMGKEIKFLLHFVKESKQDESGMPNNRFLAERTGGTYSTLKVQPAELEDSGVYFCASSQESRGSYYNEQFFGPGTRLTVL.

The chain employs TRBV29-1 and TRBJ2-7; weak D call: TRBD2 (6 bases). Germline CDR1 SQVTM, CDR2 ANQGSEA. The ends were cut back, 6 bases at V and 6 bases at J, with 21 bases in the middle. This CDR3 region has 14 residues. The CDR3 here is CSVQPAGYGFEQYF. The CDR3 bases are TGCAGCGTGCAACCCGCGGGGTATGGATTCGAGCAGTACTTC.

The V gene is TRBV28, the J gene TRBJ2-2, with 11 positions matching TRBD2. J lost 3 bases, V lost 3 bases, and 12 bases had no gene match. The CDR3 totals 19 residues. Per the germline V gene, CDR1 is MDHEN and CDR2 is SYDVKM. CDR3 residues: CASSFPRTSGLRDTGELFF. The CDR3 region has the DNA TGTGCCAGCAGTTTTCCTAGGACTAGCGGGCTGCGAGACACCGGGGAGCTGTTTTTT. Variable domain in full (rest from reference TRBV28 and TRBJ2-2): DVKVTQSSRYLVKRTGEKVFLECVQDMDHENMFWYRQDPGLGLRLIYFSYDVKMKEKGDIPEGYSVSREKKERFSLILESASTNQTSMYLCASSFPRTSGLRDTGELFFGEGSRLTVL.

J is TRBJ2-6 and V is TRBV25-1; the D is unclear. CDR1 and CDR2 from the germline V gene are MGHDK and SYGVNS. V shed 1 base and J shed 0 bases, with 4 bases lying between them. CDR3 length: 15 amino acids. DNA of the CDR3: TGTGCCAGCAGTGAATTCGGCTCTGGGGCCAACGTCCTGACTTTC. As protein: CASSEFGSGANVLTF.

The rearrangement links TRBV5-4 to TRBJ2-1, with TRBD2 matching 9 bases. The CDR3 has 16 amino acids. The germline gives CDR1 SGHNT, CDR2 YYREEE (reference sequence). The J segment lost 7 bases and the V segment lost 4 bases, leaving 12 bases of the junction unmatched. The chain's CDR3 is CASSAASGAPWNEQFF. CDR3 in DNA: TGTGCCAGCAGCGCGGCTAGCGGGGCTCCCTGGAATGAGCAGTTCTTC.

The chain recombines TRBV28 with TRBJ1-1, with D unclear. Trimming removed 4 bases at V and 6 bases at J, with 9 bases between. The CDR3 consists of 12 residues. Germline loops: CDR1 MDHEN, CDR2 SYDVKM. The CDR3 DNA follows: TGTGCCAGCAGTTACCTATTCTCTGAAGCTTTCTTT. Amino acid sequence: CASSYLFSEAFF.

This rearrangement joins TRBV2 to TRBJ1-1; TRBD1 matches 8 bases. The CDR3 runs to 15 residues. V lost 7 bases and J lost 4; bases outside the gene matches: 11. Per the germline V gene, CDR1 is SNHLY and CDR2 is FYNNEI. CDR3 bases: TGTGCCAGCACCATAGAAGGGACAGGCAGCACTGAAGCTTTCTTT. The encoded protein is CASTIEGTGSTEAFF.

This chain connects TRBV4-1 to TRBJ1-5; no reliable D call. Germline V lookup: CDR1 MGHRA, CDR2 YSYEKL. CDR3 length: 16 residues. V was trimmed by 0 bases and J by 6 bases, leaving 15 bases between them. CDR3 loop: CASSQEVPGMAQPQHF. The CDR3 region has the DNA TGCGCCAGCAGCCAAGAAGTCCCGGGAATGGCTCAGCCCCAGCATTTT.

CDR3 loop: CASSQDRATNEKLFF. The CDR3 DNA follows: TGCGCCAGCAGCCAAGACCGGGCAACTAATGAAAAACTGTTTTTT. This chain links TRBV4-3 with TRBJ1-4; D is undetermined. CDR3 length: 15 residues. The V gene's germline CDR1 is LGHNA and CDR2 YSLEER. Trimming took 0 bases from V and 0 from J, leaving 5 bases between them.

The gene calls are TRBV7-9 and TRBJ1-5; 7 nucleotides agree with TRBD1. The CDR3 covers 14 residues. Germline CDR1 is SEHNR and CDR2 is FQNEAQ (reference sequence). J gave up 7 bases and V 1 base, and 4 bases lay outside the gene matches. The CDR3 region has the DNA TGTGCCAGCAGCTTAGGACAGGGTGTCCAGCCCCAGCATTTT. This codes for CASSLGQGVQPQHF.

This chain uses TRBV9 with TRBJ2-5, with 7 bases matching TRBD2. The CDR3 loop spans 16 amino acids. From germline, CDR1 is SGDLS and CDR2 YYNGEE. V lost 3 bases and J lost 3; bases outside the gene matches: 11. The CDR3 reads CASSGTSEAPEETQYF. The CDR3 region has the DNA TGTGCCAGCAGCGGCACTAGCGAAGCACCCGAAGAGACCCAGTACTTC.

This chain connects TRBV7-9 to TRBJ2-7; 8 positions match TRBD2. Germline assignment: CDR1 SEHNR and CDR2 FQNEAQ (reference sequence). This CDR3 spans 15 amino acids. V was clipped by 4 bases and J by 6 bases; unmatched bases: 11. The CDR3 nucleotides are TGTGCCAGCAGCTCGCTACTAGCGGCGGGCTCCGAGCAGTACTTC. Amino acids: CASSSLLAAGSEQYF.

The J gene is TRBJ2-1, the V gene TRBV29-1; the match to TRBD2 covers 9 bases. After removal of 5 bases from V and 2 bases from J, the junction contained 7 bases not matched to a gene. This CDR3 comprises 15 residues. Germline V gene sequence: CDR1 SQVTM, CDR2 ANQGSEA. The chain's CDR3 is CSVCYVAGAYNEQFF. The CDR3 DNA is TGCAGCGTTTGCTATGTAGCGGGAGCCTACAATGAGCAGTTCTTC.

V and J are TRBV6-1 and TRBJ1-2, with TRBD1 identical over 10 bases. The V gene's germline CDR1 is MNHNS and CDR2 SASEGT. Trimming took 3 bases from V and 4 from J; bases not matched to a gene: 5. The CDR3 is 15 amino acids. CDR3 DNA: TGTGCCAGCAGTGAGGGACAGGGGCTTCTCTATGGCTACACCTTC. Its protein product is CASSEGQGLLYGYTF.